Listed here is a single T cell receptor beta chain. This entry is derived from a study of blood T cell repertoires in COVID-19. Study context: Samples came from the United States, Italy and Spain, spanning acute and convalescent COVID-19.

Data came from immunoSEQ multiplex PCR; TCRdb stores just in-frame clones and leaves some out. The top ten hold roughly 1.3% of the sample, which has approximately 240,000 clones, around 80% seen once. The ends were cut back, 3 bases at V and 6 bases at J, with 11 bases in the middle. Germline-derived CDR1 and CDR2 are SQVTM and ANQGSEA. This CDR3 is built from 13 residues. Sequencing was carried out using peripheral blood. This clonotype was sampled from a woman aged 25 to 39 with COVID-19, enrolled during active disease. This chain links TRBV29-1 with TRBJ2-2; weak D call: TRBD2 (5 bases). CDR3 in amino acids: CSVEVAIPGELFF. The CDR3 nucleotides read TGCAGCGTTGAGGTAGCGATCCCCGGGGAGCTGTTTTTT.